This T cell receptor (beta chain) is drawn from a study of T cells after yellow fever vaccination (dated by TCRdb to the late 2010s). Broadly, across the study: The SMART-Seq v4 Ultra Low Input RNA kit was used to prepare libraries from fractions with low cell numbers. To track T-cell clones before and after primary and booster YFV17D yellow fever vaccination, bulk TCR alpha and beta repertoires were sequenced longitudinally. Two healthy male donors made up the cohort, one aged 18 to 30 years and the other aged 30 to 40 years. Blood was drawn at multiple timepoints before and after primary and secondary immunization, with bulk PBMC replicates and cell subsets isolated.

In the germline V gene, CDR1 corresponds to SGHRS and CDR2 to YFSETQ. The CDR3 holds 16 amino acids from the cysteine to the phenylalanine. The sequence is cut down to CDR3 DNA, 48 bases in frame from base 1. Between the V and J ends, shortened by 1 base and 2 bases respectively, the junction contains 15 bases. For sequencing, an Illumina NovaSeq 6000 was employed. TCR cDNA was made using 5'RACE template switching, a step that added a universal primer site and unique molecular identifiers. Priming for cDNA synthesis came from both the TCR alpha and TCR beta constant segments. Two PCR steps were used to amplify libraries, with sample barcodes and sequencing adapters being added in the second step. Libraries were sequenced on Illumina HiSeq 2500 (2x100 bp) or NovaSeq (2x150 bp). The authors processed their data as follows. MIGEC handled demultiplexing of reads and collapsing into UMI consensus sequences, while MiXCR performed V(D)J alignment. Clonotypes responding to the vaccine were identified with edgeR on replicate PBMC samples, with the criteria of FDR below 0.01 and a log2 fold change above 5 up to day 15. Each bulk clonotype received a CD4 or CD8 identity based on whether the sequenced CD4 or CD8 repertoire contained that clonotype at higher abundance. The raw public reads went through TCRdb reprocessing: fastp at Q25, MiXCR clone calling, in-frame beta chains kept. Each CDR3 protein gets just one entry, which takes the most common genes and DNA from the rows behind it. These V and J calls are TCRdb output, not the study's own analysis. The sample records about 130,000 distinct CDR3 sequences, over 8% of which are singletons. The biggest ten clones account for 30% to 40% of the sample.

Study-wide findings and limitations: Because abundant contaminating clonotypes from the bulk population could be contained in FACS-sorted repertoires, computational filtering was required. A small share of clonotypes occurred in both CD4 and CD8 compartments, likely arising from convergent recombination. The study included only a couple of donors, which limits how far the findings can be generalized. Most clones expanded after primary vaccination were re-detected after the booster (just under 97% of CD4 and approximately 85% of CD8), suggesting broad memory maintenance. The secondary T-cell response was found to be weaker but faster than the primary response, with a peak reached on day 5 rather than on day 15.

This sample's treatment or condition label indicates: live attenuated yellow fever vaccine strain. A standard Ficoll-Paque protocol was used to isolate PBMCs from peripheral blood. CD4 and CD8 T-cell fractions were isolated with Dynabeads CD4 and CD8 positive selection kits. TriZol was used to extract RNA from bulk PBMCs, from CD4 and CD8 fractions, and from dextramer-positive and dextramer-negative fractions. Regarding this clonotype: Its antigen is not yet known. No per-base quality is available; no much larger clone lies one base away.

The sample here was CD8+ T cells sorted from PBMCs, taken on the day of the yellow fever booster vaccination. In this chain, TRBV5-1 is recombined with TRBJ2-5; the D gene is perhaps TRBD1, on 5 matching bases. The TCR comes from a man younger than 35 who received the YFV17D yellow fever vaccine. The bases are TGCGCCAGCAGCTTGCTCTTAACAGGAAAACAAGAGACCCAGTACTTC. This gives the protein CASSLLLTGKQETQYF. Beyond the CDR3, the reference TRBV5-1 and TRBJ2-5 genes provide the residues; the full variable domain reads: KAGVTQTPRYLIKTRGQQVTLSCSPISGHRSVSWYQQTPGQGLQFLFEYFSETQRNKGNFPGRFSGRQFSNSRSEMNVSTLELGDSALYLCASSLLLTGKQETQYFGPGTRLLVL.